This TCR beta chain was captured in a study of shared clonotypes between healthy human individuals. Sequencing was performed with immunoSEQ multiplex PCR; in TCRdb, only in-frame clones are kept and a portion is missing. The sample contains over a million clones, approximately 98.5% of which appear only once. Regarding the study as a whole: An anticipated effect of sequencing depth on clonotype sharing among donors was recognized. In general, naive subsets displayed greater estimated richness than memory subsets did. Depth was large, yet rarefaction showed that sorted-subset sequencing was incomplete.

Splitting of CD4+ cells produced CD45RA+ naive and CD45RA-negative memory subsets. CDR3 size: 18 residues. V gave up 0 bases and J gave up 4 bases; unmatched junction bases: 6. Germline lookup yields CDR1 SGDLS and CDR2 YYNGEE. A single count supports this clone. Its antigen is unidentified. The genes are TRBV9 and TRBJ2-2, with 13 bases aligning to TRBD2. Material: naive CD4+ T cells sorted from blood. The subset: CD45RA+ positively selected. The origin of this receptor is a man aged 25-40 years in good health. The chain's CDR3 is CASSVELAGGPSTGELFF. For the CDR3, the DNA is TGTGCCAGCAGCGTAGAACTAGCGGGAGGGCCGAGCACCGGGGAGCTGTTTTTT.